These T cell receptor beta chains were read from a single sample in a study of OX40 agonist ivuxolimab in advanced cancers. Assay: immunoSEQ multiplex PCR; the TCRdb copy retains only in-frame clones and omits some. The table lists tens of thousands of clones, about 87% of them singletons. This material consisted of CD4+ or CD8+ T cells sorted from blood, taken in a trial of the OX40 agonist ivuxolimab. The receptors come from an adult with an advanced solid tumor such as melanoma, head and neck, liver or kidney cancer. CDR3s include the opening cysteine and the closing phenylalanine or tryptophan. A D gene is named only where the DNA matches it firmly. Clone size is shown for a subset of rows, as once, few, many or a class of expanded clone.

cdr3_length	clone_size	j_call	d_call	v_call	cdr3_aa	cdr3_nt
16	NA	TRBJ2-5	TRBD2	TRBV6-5	CASSFAGGRGQETQYF	TGTGCCAGCAGTTTCGCGGGCGGGAGAGGCCAAGAGACCCAGTACTTC
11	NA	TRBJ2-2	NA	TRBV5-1	CASRSVEELFF	TGCGCCAGCAGGTCCGTTGAGGAGCTGTTTTTT
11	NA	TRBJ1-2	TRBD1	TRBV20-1	CSGDSNYGYTF	TGCAGTGGGGACAGTAACTATGGCTACACCTTC
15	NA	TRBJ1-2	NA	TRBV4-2	CASSQDPSRTYGYTF	TGTGCCAGCAGCCAAGATCCGAGCAGGACTTATGGCTACACCTTC
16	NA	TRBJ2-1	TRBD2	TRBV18	CASSKTGTSAHNEQFF	TGTGCCAGCTCGAAAACCGGGACTAGCGCACACAATGAGCAGTTCTTC
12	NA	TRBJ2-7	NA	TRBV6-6	CASSYVGPEQYF	TGTGCCAGCAGTTACGTGGGTCCCGAGCAGTACTTC
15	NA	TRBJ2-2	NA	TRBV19	CASSISSANTGELFF	TGTGCCAGTAGTATCTCTAGCGCGAACACCGGGGAGCTGTTTTTT
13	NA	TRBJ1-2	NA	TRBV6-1	CASSEEAGWGYTF	TGTGCCAGCAGTGAAGAGGCAGGGTGGGGCTACACCTTC
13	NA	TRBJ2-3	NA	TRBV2	CASRSGSTDTQYF	TGTGCCAGCAGGAGCGGGAGCACAGATACGCAGTATTTT
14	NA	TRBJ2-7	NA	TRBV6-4	CASRRGTRSYEQYF	TGTGCCAGCAGGCGCGGGACAAGGTCCTACGAGCAGTACTTC
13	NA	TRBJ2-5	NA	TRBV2	CASTRRVQETQYF	TGTGCCAGCACCCGAAGGGTCCAGGAGACCCAGTACTTC
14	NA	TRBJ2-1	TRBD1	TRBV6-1	CATRSGDSYNEQFF	TGTGCCACCCGATCAGGGGACAGCTACAATGAGCAGTTCTTC
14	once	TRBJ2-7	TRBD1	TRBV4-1	CASSWGQRDYEQYF	TGCGCCAGCTCCTGGGGACAGAGAGACTACGAGCAGTACTTC
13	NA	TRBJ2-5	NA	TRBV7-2	CASTVRAGRTQYF	TGTGCCAGCACCGTCCGGGCTGGACGGACCCAGTACTTC
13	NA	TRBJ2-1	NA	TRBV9	CASSVEPGNEQFF	TGTGCCAGCAGCGTAGAGCCTGGCAATGAGCAGTTCTTC
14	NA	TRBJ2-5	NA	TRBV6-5	CASKEWRNQETQYF	TGTGCCAGCAAGGAATGGCGGAACCAAGAGACCCAGTACTTC
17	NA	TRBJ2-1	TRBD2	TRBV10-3	CAISVSSSGTLSYEQFF	TGTGCCATCAGTGTTTCCTCTAGCGGGACTCTCTCCTATGAGCAGTTCTTC
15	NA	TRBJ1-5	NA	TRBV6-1	CASSSTGRGNQPQHF	TGTGCCAGCAGTTCTACGGGCAGAGGGAATCAGCCCCAGCATTTT
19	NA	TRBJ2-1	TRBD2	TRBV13	CASSLIPGPDLAGVNEQFF	TGTGCCAGCAGCTTAATTCCAGGGCCGGACCTAGCGGGAGTCAATGAGCAGTTCTTC
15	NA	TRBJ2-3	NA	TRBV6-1	CASARGRTGTDTQYF	TGTGCCAGCGCCAGAGGGAGGACAGGAACAGATACGCAGTATTTT
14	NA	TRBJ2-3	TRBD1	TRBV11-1	CASSSGQGRYTQYF	TGTGCCAGCAGCTCTGGACAGGGGCGGTATACGCAGTATTTT
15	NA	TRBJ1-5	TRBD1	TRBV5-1	CASSPGTGYNQPQHF	TGCGCCAGCAGCCCCGGGACAGGGTACAATCAGCCCCAGCATTTT
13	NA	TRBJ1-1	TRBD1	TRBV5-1	CASSLTGGTEAFF	TGCGCCAGCAGCCTGACAGGGGGGACTGAAGCTTTCTTT
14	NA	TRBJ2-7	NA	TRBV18	CASSPPTGANEQYF	TGTGCCAGCTCACCCCCCACGGGGGCAAACGAGCAGTACTTC